This T cell receptor (beta chain) was sequenced during a study of OX40 agonist ivuxolimab in advanced cancers. General study findings and limits: CD4+ and CD8+ T cells in blood underwent clonal expansion by week 6 at 0.1 to 3.0 mg/kg.

On this clone itself: Antigen unknown.

Germline values: CDR1 WNHNN, CDR2 SYGVQD (reference sequence). CDR3 length: 19 residues. J gave up 0 bases and V 4 bases, and 9 bases lay outside the gene matches. Some clones are missing from TCRdb's copy, which holds only in-frame ones; the method was immunoSEQ multiplex PCR. The top ten clones hold roughly 1.5% of a sample with some 50,000 clones, about 88% of them seen once. This clonotype was sampled from an adult with an advanced solid tumor such as melanoma, head and neck, liver or kidney cancer. V is TRBV10-1 and J is TRBJ2-3; 14 bases line up with TRBD2. Sequencing used CD4+ or CD8+ T cells sorted from blood, obtained in a trial of the OX40 agonist ivuxolimab. The CDR3 DNA sequence: TGCGCCAGCAGTGGATCGGGACTAGCGGGGGTTACTAGCACAGATACGCAGTATTTT. Residues: CASSGSGLAGVTSTDTQYF.